This TCR beta chain was found in a study of tumor-infiltrating lymphocytes in primary liver carcinoma. Study-level points and caveats: For tumor-adjacent and tumor-blood pairs, overlap was less than that seen for tumor region pairs.

The CDR3 is 15 residues long. Germline CDR1 reads WSHSY; CDR2 reads SAAADI. TCR beta cDNA came from roughly 450 ng total RNA, primed with a constant-region primer. Libraries for TCR beta were built through three nested multiplex PCR rounds, which together made up a slightly modified ARM-PCR procedure. A C-beta reverse primer was combined with TRBV1-TRBV30 forward primers in the first two PCR rounds, and each round had ten to eleven cycles. TCRdb re-called the multiplex PCR reads through MiXCR, storing one row per CDR3 protein. The top ten clones hold 15% to 20% of a sample with around 190,000 distinct CDR3 sequences, around four fifths of them seen once. Unsorted bulk tissue, roughly 20-32 mg of it, served as the source for co-extraction of RNA and DNA. Each sampled tumor had five separate regions taken from it. Concerning this clonotype itself: What it recognizes is unknown. At one end, the junction sequence differs from germline, possibly due to a read error.

The sequence came from a man in his forties or fifties with primary liver carcinoma and hepatitis B virus infection. The chain couples TRBV10-2 to TRBJ2-3; D may be TRBD2 (6 bases). Sequencing was performed on tumor tissue from primary liver carcinoma. CDR3 DNA sequence: TGCGCCGGCAGTGAGTCAAAAACGGGAGTGGATACGCAGTATTTT. Encoded protein: CAGSESKTGVDTQYF.